Listed below are T cell receptor beta chains from one sample, sequenced in a study of blood T cells in healthy people across ages. TCRdb used MiXCR to reprocess the 5' RACE reads, holding one entry per CDR3 protein. The repertoire consists of over 1,500,000 distinct CDR3 sequences, with 30% to 40% occurring once and the leading ten covering approximately 22%. Sample: blood. The receptors stem from a human donor in good health. Both conserved end residues are part of each CDR3. A D gene is named only where the DNA matches it firmly. Expanded clones get a size class; other rows say once, few or many, or leave the size out.

v_gene: TRBV5-1; d_gene: TRBD2; abundance: NA; len: 15; j_gene: TRBJ2-2; CDR3aa: CASSFAGGETGELFF; CDR3nt: TGCGCCAGCAGCTTTGCGGGGGGCGAAACCGGGGAGCTGTTTTTT
v_gene: TRBV5-1; d_gene: TRBD1; abundance: NA; len: 14; j_gene: TRBJ2-7; CDR3aa: CASSWSGGLNEQYF; CDR3nt: TGCGCCAGCAGCTGGTCAGGGGGCTTGAACGAGCAGTACTTC
v_gene: TRBV5-4; d_gene: TRBD1; abundance: few; len: 14; j_gene: TRBJ1-2; CDR3aa: CASSPNTGGYGYTF; CDR3nt: TGTGCCAGCAGCCCCAATACAGGGGGATATGGCTACACCTTC
v_gene: TRBV20-1; d_gene: TRBD1; abundance: few; len: 13; j_gene: TRBJ1-4; CDR3aa: CSAVDGTDEKLFF; CDR3nt: TGCAGTGCTGTAGACGGGACAGATGAAAAACTGTTTTTT
v_gene: TRBV29-1; d_gene: TRBD2; abundance: few; len: 13; j_gene: TRBJ2-5; CDR3aa: CSVQGGVGETQYF; CDR3nt: TGCAGCGTCCAGGGAGGGGTGGGAGAGACCCAGTACTTC
v_gene: TRBV6-1; d_gene: TRBD1; abundance: NA; len: 15; j_gene: TRBJ1-2; CDR3aa: CASSEGTGVNYGYTF; CDR3nt: TGTGCCAGCAGTGAGGGGACAGGAGTCAACTATGGCTACACCTTC
v_gene: TRBV20-1; d_gene: NA; abundance: NA; len: 13; j_gene: TRBJ1-2; CDR3aa: CSAVGQSEGGYTF; CDR3nt: TGCAGTGCCGTGGGGCAGTCTGAGGGGGGCTACACCTTC
v_gene: TRBV5-8; d_gene: NA; abundance: few; len: 15; j_gene: TRBJ2-7; CDR3aa: CASSFGRGAGYEQYF; CDR3nt: TGTGCCAGCAGTTTTGGACGGGGGGCAGGCTACGAGCAGTACTTC
v_gene: TRBV24-1; d_gene: NA; abundance: NA; len: 14; j_gene: TRBJ2-7; CDR3aa: CATSDSGHLYEQYF; CDR3nt: TGTGCCACCAGTGATTCAGGACACCTTTACGAGCAGTACTTC
v_gene: TRBV12-3/TRBV12-4; d_gene: NA; abundance: few; len: 13; j_gene: TRBJ2-2; CDR3aa: CASSYVAAGELFF; CDR3nt: TGTGCCAGCAGCTACGTAGCGGCCGGGGAGCTGTTTTTT
v_gene: TRBV4-1; d_gene: NA; abundance: NA; len: 17; j_gene: TRBJ2-6; CDR3aa: CASSQEWGALGANVLTF; CDR3nt: TGCGCCAGCAGCCAGGAGTGGGGGGCGCTTGGGGCCAACGTCCTGACTTTC
v_gene: TRBV4-1; d_gene: NA; abundance: NA; len: 14; j_gene: TRBJ2-1; CDR3aa: CASSQWPSSDEQFF; CDR3nt: TGCGCCAGCAGCCAATGGCCCTCGTCGGATGAGCAGTTCTTC
v_gene: TRBV7-9; d_gene: NA; abundance: NA; len: 18; j_gene: TRBJ2-3; CDR3aa: CASSPRGTRRKATDTQYF; CDR3nt: TGTGCCAGCAGCCCGCGCGGGACACGGAGGAAGGCCACAGATACGCAGTATTTT
v_gene: TRBV2; d_gene: NA; abundance: few; len: 13; j_gene: TRBJ2-1; CDR3aa: CASTEGSYNEQFF; CDR3nt: TGTGCCAGCACGGAAGGGTCCTACAATGAGCAGTTCTTC
v_gene: TRBV9; d_gene: NA; abundance: NA; len: 15; j_gene: TRBJ2-7; CDR3aa: CASSVAVGPRREQYF; CDR3nt: TGTGCCAGCAGCGTAGCTGTGGGGCCCCGGCGGGAGCAGTACTTC
v_gene: TRBV6-6; d_gene: NA; abundance: NA; len: 15; j_gene: TRBJ2-5; CDR3aa: CASSYPSGTRGGQYF; CDR3nt: TGTGCCAGCAGTTACCCGAGCGGGACACGTGGAGGGCAGTACTTC
v_gene: TRBV24-1; d_gene: NA; abundance: NA; len: 12; j_gene: TRBJ1-2; CDR3aa: CASEGFDYGYTF; CDR3nt: TGTGCCTCCGAGGGGTTTGACTATGGCTACACCTTC
v_gene: TRBV7-6; d_gene: NA; abundance: once; len: 13; j_gene: TRBJ2-3; CDR3aa: CASSLDPHDTQYF; CDR3nt: TGTGCCAGCAGCTTAGATCCCCACGATACGCAGTATTTT
v_gene: TRBV3-1; d_gene: TRBD1; abundance: NA; len: 16; j_gene: TRBJ2-7; CDR3aa: CASSPTTGEFAYEQYF; CDR3nt: TGTGCCAGCAGCCCGACTACAGGGGAATTTGCCTACGAGCAGTACTTC
v_gene: TRBV3-1; d_gene: NA; abundance: few; len: 16; j_gene: TRBJ2-1; CDR3aa: CASSQDWRSSYNEQFF; CDR3nt: TGTGCCAGCAGCCAAGATTGGCGCAGCTCCTACAATGAGCAGTTCTTC
v_gene: TRBV4-3; d_gene: NA; abundance: few; len: 19; j_gene: TRBJ2-1; CDR3aa: CASSQGIQRTGTLNNEQFF; CDR3nt: TGCGCCAGCAGCCAAGGGATCCAACGCACCGGGACACTAAACAATGAGCAGTTCTTC
v_gene: TRBV7-9; d_gene: NA; abundance: few; len: 15; j_gene: TRBJ2-3; CDR3aa: CASSPRLSSTDTQYF; CDR3nt: TGTGCCAGCAGTCCCCGTCTATCTAGCACAGATACGCAGTATTTT
v_gene: TRBV20-1; d_gene: NA; abundance: NA; len: 14; j_gene: TRBJ2-5; CDR3aa: CSAREGGGLKTQYF; CDR3nt: TGCAGTGCTAGGGAAGGGGGGGGCCTTAAGACCCAGTACTTC
v_gene: TRBV11-3; d_gene: NA; abundance: NA; len: 13; j_gene: TRBJ2-7; CDR3aa: CASSPEAHYEQYF; CDR3nt: TGTGCCAGCAGCCCCGAGGCTCACTACGAGCAGTACTTC
v_gene: TRBV24-1; d_gene: TRBD2; abundance: NA; len: 15; j_gene: TRBJ2-7; CDR3aa: CATSAGFAGEDEQYF; CDR3nt: TGTGCCACCAGTGCGGGATTTGCGGGAGAGGACGAGCAGTACTTC
v_gene: TRBV7-2; d_gene: NA; abundance: few; len: 15; j_gene: TRBJ2-3; CDR3aa: CASSSDGQYTDTQYF; CDR3nt: TGTGCCAGCAGCTCGGACGGACAGTACACAGATACGCAGTATTTT
v_gene: TRBV20-1; d_gene: TRBD2; abundance: few; len: 12; j_gene: TRBJ2-3; CDR3aa: CSARTSWDTQYF; CDR3nt: TGCAGTGCCCGGACTAGTTGGGATACGCAGTATTTT
v_gene: TRBV5-1; d_gene: TRBD2; abundance: NA; len: 14; j_gene: TRBJ2-7; CDR3aa: CASRTSGGANEQYF; CDR3nt: TGCGCCAGCCGGACTAGCGGGGGGGCAAACGAGCAGTACTTC